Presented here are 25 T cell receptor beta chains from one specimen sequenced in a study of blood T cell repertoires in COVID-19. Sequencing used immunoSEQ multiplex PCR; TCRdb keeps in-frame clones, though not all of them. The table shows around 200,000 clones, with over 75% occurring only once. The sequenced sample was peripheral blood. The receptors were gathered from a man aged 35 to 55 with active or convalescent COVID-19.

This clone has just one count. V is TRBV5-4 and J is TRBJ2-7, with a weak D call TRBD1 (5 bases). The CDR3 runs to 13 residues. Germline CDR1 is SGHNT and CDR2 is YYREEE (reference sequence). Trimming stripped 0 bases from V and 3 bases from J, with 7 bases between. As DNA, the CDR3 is TGTGCCAGCAGCTTGGAACAGGACTACGAGCAGTACTTC. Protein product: CASSLEQDYEQYF.

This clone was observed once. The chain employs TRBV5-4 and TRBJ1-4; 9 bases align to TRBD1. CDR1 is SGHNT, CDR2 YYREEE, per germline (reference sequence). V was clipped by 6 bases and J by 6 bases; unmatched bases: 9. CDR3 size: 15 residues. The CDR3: CASTHSGTGYEKLFF. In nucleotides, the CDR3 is TGTGCCAGCACCCATTCCGGGACAGGGTATGAAAAACTGTTTTTT.

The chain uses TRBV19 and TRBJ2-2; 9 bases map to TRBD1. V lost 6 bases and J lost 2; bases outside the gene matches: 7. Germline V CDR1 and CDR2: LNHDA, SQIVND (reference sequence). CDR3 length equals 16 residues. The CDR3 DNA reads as TGTGCCAGTAGGGGGAGGACAGGGGACAACACCGGGGAGCTGTTTTTT. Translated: CASRGRTGDNTGELFF. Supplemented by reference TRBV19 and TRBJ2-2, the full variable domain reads DGGITQSPKYLFRKEGQNVTLSCEQNLNHDAMYWYRQDPGQGLRLIYYSQIVNDFQKGDIAEGYSVSREKKESFPLTVTSAQKNPTAFYLCASRGRTGDNTGELFFGEGSRLTVL.

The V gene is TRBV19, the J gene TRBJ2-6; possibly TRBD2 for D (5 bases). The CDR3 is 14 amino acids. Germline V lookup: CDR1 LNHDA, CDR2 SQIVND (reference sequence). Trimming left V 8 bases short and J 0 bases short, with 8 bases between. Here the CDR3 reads CASARDSGANVLTF. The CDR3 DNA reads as TGTGCCAGTGCGAGGGACTCTGGGGCCAACGTCCTGACTTTC.

CDR3 nucleotide sequence: TGTGCCAGCAGCTTGGCTCTCAGGGTCGGGAACACTGAAGCTTTCTTT. Translation gives CASSLALRVGNTEAFF. This chain links TRBV5-4 with TRBJ1-1; D possibly corresponds to TRBD1 (5 bases). V was pared by 0 bases and J by 1 base, with 13 bases between. The CDR3 consists of 16 residues. CDR1 SGHNT and CDR2 YYREEE come from the germline V gene (reference sequence).

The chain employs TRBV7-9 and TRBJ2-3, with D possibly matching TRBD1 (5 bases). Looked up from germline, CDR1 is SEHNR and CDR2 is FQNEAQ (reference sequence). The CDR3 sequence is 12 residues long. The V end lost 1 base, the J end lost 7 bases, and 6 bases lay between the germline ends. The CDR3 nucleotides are TGTGCCAGCAGCTTAGAGGGGAATACGCAGTATTTT. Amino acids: CASSLEGNTQYF.

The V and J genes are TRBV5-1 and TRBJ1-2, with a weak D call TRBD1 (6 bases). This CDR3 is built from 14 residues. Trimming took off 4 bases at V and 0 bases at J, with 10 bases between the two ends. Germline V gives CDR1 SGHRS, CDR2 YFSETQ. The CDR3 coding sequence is TGCGCCAGCAGCCCGCGGACAGCTAACTATGGCTACACCTTC. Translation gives CASSPRTANYGYTF.

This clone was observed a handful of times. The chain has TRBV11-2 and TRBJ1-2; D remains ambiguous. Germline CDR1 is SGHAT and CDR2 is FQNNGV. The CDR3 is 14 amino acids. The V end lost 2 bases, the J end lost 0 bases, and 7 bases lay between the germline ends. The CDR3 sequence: CASSLNRANYGYTF. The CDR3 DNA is TGTGCCAGCAGCTTAAACCGGGCTAACTATGGCTACACCTTC.

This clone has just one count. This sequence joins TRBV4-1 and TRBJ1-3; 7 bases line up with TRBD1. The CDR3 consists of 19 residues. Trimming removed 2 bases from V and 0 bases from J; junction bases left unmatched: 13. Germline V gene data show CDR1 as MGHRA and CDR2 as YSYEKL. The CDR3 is CASSQYPGTVLSSGNTIYF. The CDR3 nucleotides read TGCGCCAGCAGCCAATACCCCGGGACAGTCCTGAGCTCTGGAAACACCATATATTTT.

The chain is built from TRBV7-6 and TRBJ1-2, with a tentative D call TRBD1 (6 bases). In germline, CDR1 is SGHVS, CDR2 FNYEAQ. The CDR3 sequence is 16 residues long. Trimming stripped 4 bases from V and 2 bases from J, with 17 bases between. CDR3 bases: TGTGCCAGCAGCTCGCTTCCGGGACAAGTAAACTATGGCTACACCTTC. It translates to CASSSLPGQVNYGYTF.

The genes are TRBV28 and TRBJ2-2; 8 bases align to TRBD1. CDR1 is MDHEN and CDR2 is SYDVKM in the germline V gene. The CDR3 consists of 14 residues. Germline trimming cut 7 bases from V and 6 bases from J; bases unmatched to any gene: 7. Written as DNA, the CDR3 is TGTGCCAGCACTTATCAGGGGGCCGCCGGGGAGCTGTTTTTT. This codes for CASTYQGAAGELFF.

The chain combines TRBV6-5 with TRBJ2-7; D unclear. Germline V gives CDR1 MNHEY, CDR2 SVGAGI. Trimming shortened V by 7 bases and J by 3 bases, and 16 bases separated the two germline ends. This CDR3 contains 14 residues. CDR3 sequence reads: CASTPKAVVYEQYF. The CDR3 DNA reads TGTGCCAGCACCCCGAAGGCGGTGGTCTACGAGCAGTACTTC.

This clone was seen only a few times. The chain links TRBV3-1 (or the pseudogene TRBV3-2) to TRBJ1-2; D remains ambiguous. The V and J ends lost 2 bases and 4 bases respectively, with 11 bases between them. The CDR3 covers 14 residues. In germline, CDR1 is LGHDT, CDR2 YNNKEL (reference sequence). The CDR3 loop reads CASSQLDGLYGYTF. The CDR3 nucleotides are TGTGCCAGCAGCCAACTCGACGGACTCTATGGCTACACCTTC.

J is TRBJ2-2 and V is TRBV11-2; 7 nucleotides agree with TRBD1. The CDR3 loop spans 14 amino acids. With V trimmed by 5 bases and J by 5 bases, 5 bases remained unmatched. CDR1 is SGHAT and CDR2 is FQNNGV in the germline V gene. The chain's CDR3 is CASSPDRVTGELFF. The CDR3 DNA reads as TGTGCCAGCAGCCCCGACAGGGTTACCGGGGAGCTGTTTTTT.

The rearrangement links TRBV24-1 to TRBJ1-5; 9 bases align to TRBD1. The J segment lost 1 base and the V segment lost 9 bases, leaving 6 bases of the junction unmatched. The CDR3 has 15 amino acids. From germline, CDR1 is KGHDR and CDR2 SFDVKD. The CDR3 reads CATQDRGGSNQPQHF. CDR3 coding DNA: TGTGCCACCCAGGACAGGGGAGGAAGCAATCAGCCCCAGCATTTT.

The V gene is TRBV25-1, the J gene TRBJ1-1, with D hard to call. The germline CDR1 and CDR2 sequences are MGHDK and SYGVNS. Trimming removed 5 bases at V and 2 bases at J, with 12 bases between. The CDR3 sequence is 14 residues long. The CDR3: CASSPSYSNTEAFF. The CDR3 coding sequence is TGTGCCAGCAGTCCGAGTTACTCAAACACTGAAGCTTTCTTT.

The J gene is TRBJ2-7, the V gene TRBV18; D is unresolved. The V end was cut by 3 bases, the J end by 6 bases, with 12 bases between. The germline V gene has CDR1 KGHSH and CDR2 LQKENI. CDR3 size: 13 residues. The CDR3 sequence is CASSPGAKSEQYF. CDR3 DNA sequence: TGTGCCAGCTCACCCGGTGCCAAAAGCGAGCAGTACTTC. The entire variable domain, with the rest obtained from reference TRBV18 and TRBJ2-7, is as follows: NAGVMQNPRHLVRRRGQEARLRCSPMKGHSHVYWYRQLPEEGLKFMVYLQKENIIDESGMPKERFSAEFPKEGPSILRIQQVVRGDSAAYFCASSPGAKSEQYFGPGTRLTVT.

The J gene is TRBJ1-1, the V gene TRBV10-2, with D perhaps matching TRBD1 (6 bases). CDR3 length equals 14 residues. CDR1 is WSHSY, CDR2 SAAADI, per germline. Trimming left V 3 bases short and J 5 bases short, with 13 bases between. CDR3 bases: TGCGCCAGCAGTGAAGGGGGAGAGGGGACTGAAGCTTTCTTT. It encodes CASSEGGEGTEAFF.

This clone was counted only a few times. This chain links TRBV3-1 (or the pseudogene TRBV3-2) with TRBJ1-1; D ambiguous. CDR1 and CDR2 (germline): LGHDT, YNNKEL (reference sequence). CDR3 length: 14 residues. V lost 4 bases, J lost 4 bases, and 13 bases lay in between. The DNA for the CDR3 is TGTGCCAGCAGCCGGTCAGATTGGAGCACTGAAGCTTTCTTT. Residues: CASSRSDWSTEAFF.

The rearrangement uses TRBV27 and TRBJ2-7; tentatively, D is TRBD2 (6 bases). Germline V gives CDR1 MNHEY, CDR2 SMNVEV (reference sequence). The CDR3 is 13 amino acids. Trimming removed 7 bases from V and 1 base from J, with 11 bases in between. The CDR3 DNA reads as TGTGCCAGCACCCGGGACTTATCCTACGAGCAGTACTTC. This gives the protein CASTRDLSYEQYF.

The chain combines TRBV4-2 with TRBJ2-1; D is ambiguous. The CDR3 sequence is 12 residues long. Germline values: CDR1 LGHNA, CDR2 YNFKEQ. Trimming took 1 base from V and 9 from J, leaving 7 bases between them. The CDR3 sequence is CASSQVAGEQFF. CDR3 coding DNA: TGTGCCAGCAGCCAAGTGGCAGGTGAGCAGTTCTTC.

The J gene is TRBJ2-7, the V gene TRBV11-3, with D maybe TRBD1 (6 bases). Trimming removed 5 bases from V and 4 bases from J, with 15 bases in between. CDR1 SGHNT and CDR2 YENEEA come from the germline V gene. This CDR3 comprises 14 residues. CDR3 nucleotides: TGTGCCAGCAGCCCAGGGACACCGCCTTACGAGCAGTACTTC. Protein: CASSPGTPPYEQYF.

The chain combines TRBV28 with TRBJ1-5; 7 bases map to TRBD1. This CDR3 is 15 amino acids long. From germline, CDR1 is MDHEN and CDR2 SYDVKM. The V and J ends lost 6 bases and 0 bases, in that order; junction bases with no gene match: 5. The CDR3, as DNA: TGTGCCAGCAGGACAGGGAAGTATAGCAATCAGCCCCAGCATTTT. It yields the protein CASRTGKYSNQPQHF.

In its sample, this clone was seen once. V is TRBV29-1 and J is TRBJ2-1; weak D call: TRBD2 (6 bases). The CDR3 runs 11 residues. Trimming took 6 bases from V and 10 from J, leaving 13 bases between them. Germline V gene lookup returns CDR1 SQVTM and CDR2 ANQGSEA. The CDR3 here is CSVDGGSEQFF. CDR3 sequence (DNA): TGCAGCGTGGATGGGGGGAGCGAGCAGTTCTTC.

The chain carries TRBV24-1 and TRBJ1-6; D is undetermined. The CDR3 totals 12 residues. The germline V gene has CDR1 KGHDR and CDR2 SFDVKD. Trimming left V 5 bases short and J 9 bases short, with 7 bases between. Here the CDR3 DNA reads TGTGCCACCAGTGGTACGGGTTCACCCCTCCACTTT. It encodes CATSGTGSPLHF.